This T cell receptor beta chain was documented in a study of shared clonotypes between healthy human individuals. Study at large: CD4 naive and CD4 memory each took three plates per donor, while CD8 naive took two and CD8 memory one. General study findings and limits: Non-shared clonotypes had lower generation probabilities than those shared by all four donors.

In germline, CDR1 is SGHRS, CDR2 YFSETQ. V lost 0 bases to trimming and J lost 5 bases; unmatched junction nucleotides: 8. The CDR3 is made up of 15 amino acids. A word on this clone: Its specificity is unknown.

Here immunoSEQ multiplex PCR was the method, and the copy in TCRdb shows in-frame clones only, minus some. Here the sample spans 2.3 million or so clones, approximately 95% being singletons. Negatively enriched CD4+ T cells were divided by CD45RA into naive and memory. Material for sequencing was naive CD4+ T cells from PBMCs. Subset reported: CD45RA+ positively selected. The chain is built from TRBV5-1 and TRBJ2-7, with 7 nucleotides matching TRBD2. The TCR sequence derives from a man aged 18 to 29 in good health. Some clones in this sample may be carry-over from other donors' samples. CDR3 region: CASSLGFGGYHEQYF. The CDR3 DNA reads as TGCGCCAGCAGCTTGGGGTTCGGGGGGTACCACGAGCAGTACTTC.